This T cell receptor (beta chain) is from a study of identical twins. Whole-study findings and limits: Out-of-frame TCR alpha sharing in monozygotic twins exceeded recombination model predictions.

TCRdb analysed the 5' RACE reads with MiXCR anew, one entry per CDR3 protein. The sample records roughly 570,000 distinct CDR3 sequences, 9.6% being singletons. This clonotype was counted a few times. Its antigen remains unknown. The CDR3 has 17 residues. J gave up 3 bases and V 0 bases, and 8 bases lay outside the gene matches. Germline V gene data show CDR1 as DFQATT and CDR2 as SNEGSKA (reference sequence). These data also featured in a second study, about yellow fever vaccine responses in identical twins.

The chain joins TRBV20-1 to TRBJ1-6, with 7 bases that match TRBD1. The origin of this receptor is a woman between 18 and 29 years old in good health. The sample was PBMCs. The DNA of the CDR3 is TGCAGTGCTAGAGACCTTAGAGGGACAGTCTATAATTCACCCCTCCACTTT. Amino acid sequence: CSARDLRGTVYNSPLHF.